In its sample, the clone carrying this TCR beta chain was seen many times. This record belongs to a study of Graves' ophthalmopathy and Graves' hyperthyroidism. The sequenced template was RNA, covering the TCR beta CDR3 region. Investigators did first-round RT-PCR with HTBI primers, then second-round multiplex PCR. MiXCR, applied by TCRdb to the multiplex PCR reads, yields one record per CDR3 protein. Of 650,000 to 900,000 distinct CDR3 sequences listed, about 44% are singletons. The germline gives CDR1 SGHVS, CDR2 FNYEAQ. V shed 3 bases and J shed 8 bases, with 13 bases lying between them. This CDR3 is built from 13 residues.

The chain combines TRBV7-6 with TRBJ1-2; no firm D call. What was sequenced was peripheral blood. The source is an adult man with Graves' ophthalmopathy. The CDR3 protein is CASSFNTAGGYTF. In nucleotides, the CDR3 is TGTGCCAGCAGCTTTAACACCGCGGGCGGCTACACCTTC. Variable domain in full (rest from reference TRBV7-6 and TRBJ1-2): GAGVSQSPRYKVTKRGQDVALRCDPISGHVSLYWYRQALGQGPEFLTYFNYEAQQDKSGLPNDRFSAERPEGSISTLTIQRTEQRDSAMYRCASSFNTAGGYTFGSGTRLTVV.